This T cell receptor beta chain was retrieved from a study of CD8+ T cells in alopecia areata. Background on the study: Tofacitinib therapy took 6 to 18 months; 6 months off drug came after.

cDNA prepared by RNA extraction and subsequent reverse transcription served as the template for sequencing. The repertoire was sequenced with immunoSEQ multiplex PCR; TCRdb's copy has only in-frame clones and lacks some. The table lists under 250,000 clones, approximately 61% of them singletons, with 0.45% in the top ten. Trimming took 1 base from V and 5 from J; bases not matched to a gene: 1. CDR1 is LGHNA and CDR2 is YNFKEQ in the germline V gene. The CDR3 is made up of 15 amino acids. The TCR sequence derives from a human donor with alopecia areata. The material was CD4+ T cells sorted from blood, obtained at week 0. The genes are TRBV4-2 and TRBJ2-7; 14 positions agree with TRBD2. Written as DNA, the CDR3 is TGTGCCAGCAGCCAAGGACTAGCGGGGGGGGACGAGCAGTACTTC. It translates to CASSQGLAGGDEQYF.